This TCR beta chain derives from a study of T cells in Graves' hyperthyroidism and ophthalmopathy. As concerns this clonotype: Its antigen is currently unknown.

Germline CDR1 SGHTA, CDR2 FQGNSA. V was pared by 1 base and J by 7 bases, with 11 bases between. The CDR3 contains 15 residues. Researchers amplified the TCR beta CDR3 regions from RNA transcripts. The HTBI set primed first-round TCR CDR3 RT-PCR. TCRdb processed the multiplex PCR reads anew with MiXCR; each CDR3 protein has one entry. The sample consists of roughly 360,000 distinct CDR3 sequences, 13% of them appearing once. Points from the study as a whole: In the analysis, a 13 V-J model separated ophthalmopathy from stable hyperthyroidism.

The sequence came from a man younger than 45 with Graves' hyperthyroidism that later progressed to Graves' ophthalmopathy. The chain carries TRBV7-2 and TRBJ1-6, with a weak D call TRBD1 (6 bases). Specimen: blood. CDR3 region: CASSLEGGRNSPLHF. The CDR3 coding sequence is TGTGCCAGCAGCTTAGAGGGGGGGCGAAATTCACCCCTCCACTTT. Full variable domain (outside the CDR3, taken from reference TRBV7-2 and TRBJ1-6): GAGVSQSPSNKVTEKGKDVELRCDPISGHTALYWYRQSLGQGLEFLIYFQGNSAPDKSGLPSDRFSAERTGGSVSTLTIQRTQQEDSAVYLCASSLEGGRNSPLHFGNGTRLTVT.